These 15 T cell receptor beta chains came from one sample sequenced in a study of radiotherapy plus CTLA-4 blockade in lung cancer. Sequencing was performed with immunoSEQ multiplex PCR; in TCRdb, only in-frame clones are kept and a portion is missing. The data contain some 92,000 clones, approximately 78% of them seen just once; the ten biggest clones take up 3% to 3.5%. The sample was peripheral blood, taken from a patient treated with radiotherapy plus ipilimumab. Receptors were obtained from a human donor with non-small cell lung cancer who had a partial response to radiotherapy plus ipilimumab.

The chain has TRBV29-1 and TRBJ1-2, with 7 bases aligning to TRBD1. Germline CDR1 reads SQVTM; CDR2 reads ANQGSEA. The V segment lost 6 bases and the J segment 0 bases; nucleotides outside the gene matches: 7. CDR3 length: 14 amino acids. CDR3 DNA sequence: TGCAGCGTCACGAGGGACAGAACTAACTATGGCTACACCTTC. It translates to CSVTRDRTNYGYTF.

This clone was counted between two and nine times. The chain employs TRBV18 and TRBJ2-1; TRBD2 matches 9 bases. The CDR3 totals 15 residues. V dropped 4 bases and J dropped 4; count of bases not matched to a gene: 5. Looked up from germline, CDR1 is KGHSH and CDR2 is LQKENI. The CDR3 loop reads CASSRGLAYYNEQFF. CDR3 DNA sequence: TGTGCCAGCTCACGCGGACTAGCGTATTACAATGAGCAGTTCTTC.

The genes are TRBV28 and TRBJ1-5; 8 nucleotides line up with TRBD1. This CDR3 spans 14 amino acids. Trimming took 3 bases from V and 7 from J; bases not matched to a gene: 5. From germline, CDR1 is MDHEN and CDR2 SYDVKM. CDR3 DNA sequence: TGTGCCAGCAGTTTTTCAGGGGGCGGACAGCCCCAGCATTTT. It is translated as CASSFSGGGQPQHF. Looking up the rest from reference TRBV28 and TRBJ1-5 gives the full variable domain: DVKVTQSSRYLVKRTGEKVFLECVQDMDHENMFWYRQDPGLGLRLIYFSYDVKMKEKGDIPEGYSVSREKKERFSLILESASTNQTSMYLCASSFSGGGQPQHFGDGTRLSIL.

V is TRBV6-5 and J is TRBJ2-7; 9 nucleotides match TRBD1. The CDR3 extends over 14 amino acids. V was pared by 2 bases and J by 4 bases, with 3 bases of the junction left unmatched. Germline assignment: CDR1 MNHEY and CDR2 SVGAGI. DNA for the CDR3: TGTGCCAGCAGTTACGGGGGACAGGGTTACGAGCAGTACTTC. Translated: CASSYGGQGYEQYF.

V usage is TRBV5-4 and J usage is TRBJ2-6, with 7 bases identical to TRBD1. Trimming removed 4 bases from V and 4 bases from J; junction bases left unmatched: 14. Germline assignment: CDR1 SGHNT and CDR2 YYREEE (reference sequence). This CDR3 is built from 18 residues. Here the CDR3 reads CASSPPGQGVYGANVLTF. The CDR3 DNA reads TGTGCCAGCAGCCCGCCCGGGCAGGGGGTATACGGGGCCAACGTCCTGACTTTC.

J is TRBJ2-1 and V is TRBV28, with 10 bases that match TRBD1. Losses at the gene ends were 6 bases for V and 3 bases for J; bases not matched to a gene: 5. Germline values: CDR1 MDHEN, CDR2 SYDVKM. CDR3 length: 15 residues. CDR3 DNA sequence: TGTGCCAGCAGCCCGACAGGGGGCTTCTACAATGAGCAGTTCTTC. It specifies CASSPTGGFYNEQFF. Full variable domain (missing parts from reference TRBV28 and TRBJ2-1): DVKVTQSSRYLVKRTGEKVFLECVQDMDHENMFWYRQDPGLGLRLIYFSYDVKMKEKGDIPEGYSVSREKKERFSLILESASTNQTSMYLCASSPTGGFYNEQFFGPGTRLTVL.

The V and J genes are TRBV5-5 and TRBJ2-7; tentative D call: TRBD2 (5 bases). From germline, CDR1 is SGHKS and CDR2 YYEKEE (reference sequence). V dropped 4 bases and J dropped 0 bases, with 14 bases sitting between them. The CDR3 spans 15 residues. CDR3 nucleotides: TGTGCCAGCAGCCCAAGGACGGGGATCTCCTACGAGCAGTACTTC. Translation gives CASSPRTGISYEQYF.

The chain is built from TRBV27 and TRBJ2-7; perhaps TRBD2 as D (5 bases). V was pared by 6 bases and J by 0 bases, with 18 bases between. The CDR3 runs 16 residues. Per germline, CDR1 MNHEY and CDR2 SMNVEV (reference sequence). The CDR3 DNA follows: TGTGCCAGCAGCCCAGACTGGGAGAGGAGCTCCTACGAGCAGTACTTC. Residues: CASSPDWERSSYEQYF.

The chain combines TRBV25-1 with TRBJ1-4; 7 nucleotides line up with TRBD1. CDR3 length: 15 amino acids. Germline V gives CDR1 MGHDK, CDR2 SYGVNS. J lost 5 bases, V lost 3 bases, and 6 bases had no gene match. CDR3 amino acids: CASSDTGDPNEKLFF. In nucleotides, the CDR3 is TGTGCCAGCAGTGATACAGGGGATCCAAATGAAAAACTGTTTTTT.

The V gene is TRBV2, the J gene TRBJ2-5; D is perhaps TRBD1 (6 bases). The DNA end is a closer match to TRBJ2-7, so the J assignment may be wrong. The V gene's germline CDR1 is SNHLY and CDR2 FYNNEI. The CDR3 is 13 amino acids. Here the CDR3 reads CASSDRDIDEQYF. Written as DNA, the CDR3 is TGTGCCAGCAGTGACCGGGACATCGACGAGCAGTACTTC.

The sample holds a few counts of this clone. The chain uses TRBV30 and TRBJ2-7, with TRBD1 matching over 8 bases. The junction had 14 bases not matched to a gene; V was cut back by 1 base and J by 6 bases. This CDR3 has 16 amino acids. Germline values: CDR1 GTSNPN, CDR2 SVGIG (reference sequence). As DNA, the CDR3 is TGTGCCTGGAGTGGCCTGATCGGCAGGGGGCTGTTCGAGCAGTACTTC. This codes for CAWSGLIGRGLFEQYF.

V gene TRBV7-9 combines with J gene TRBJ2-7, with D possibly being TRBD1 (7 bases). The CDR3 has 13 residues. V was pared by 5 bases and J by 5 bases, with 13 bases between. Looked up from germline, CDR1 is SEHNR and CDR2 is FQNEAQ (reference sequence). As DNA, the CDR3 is TGTGCCAGCAGCCTGACAGGGACTGACGAGCAGTACTTC. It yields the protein CASSLTGTDEQYF.

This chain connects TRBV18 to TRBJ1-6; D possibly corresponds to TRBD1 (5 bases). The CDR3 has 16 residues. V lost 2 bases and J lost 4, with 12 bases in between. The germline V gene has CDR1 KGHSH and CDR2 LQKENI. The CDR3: CASSPGGAGYNSPLHF. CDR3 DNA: TGTGCCAGCTCACCAGGTGGCGCAGGGTATAATTCACCCCTCCACTTT.

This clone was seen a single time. The CDR3 DNA is TGTGCCAGTAGTATCCCTCCCAATGAGCAGTTCTTC. Its protein product is CASSIPPNEQFF. The chain couples TRBV19 to TRBJ2-1; D call uncertain. From germline, CDR1 is LNHDA and CDR2 SQIVND (reference sequence). There are 12 residues in the CDR3. Trimming took 3 bases from V and 6 from J, leaving 6 bases between them.

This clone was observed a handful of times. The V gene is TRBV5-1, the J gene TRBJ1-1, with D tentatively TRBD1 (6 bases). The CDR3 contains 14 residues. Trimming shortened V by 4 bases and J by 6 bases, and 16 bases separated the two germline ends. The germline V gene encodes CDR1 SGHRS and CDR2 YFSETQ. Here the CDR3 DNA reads TGCGCCAGCAGCGGGGGCAGGGTGGGCTCTGAAGCTTTCTTT. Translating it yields CASSGGRVGSEAFF.